This T cell receptor (beta chain) was profiled in a study of blood T cells in healthy people across ages. As concerns this clonotype: Its specificity is unknown.

Study-level findings and limits: One million T cells yielded diversity estimates that were considered underestimates. PBMC samples, being unsorted, prevented any conclusive comparison of naive and antigen-experienced cells.

A J-beta primer mix and a sample-barcoded 5' primer were used in a second PCR of roughly 6 to 12 cycles. TCRdb used MiXCR to reprocess the 5' RACE reads, holding one entry per CDR3 protein. This sample carries under 700,000 distinct CDR3 sequences, around 24% of them seen once, and the ten largest clones take roughly 10%. V lost 3 bases, J lost 8 bases, and 7 bases lay in between. This CDR3 has 12 amino acids. CDR1 LGHDT and CDR2 YNNKEL come from the germline V gene (reference sequence). These data are also associated with another study on T cells of mothers and their children. Turning to that study: Every microgram of extracted RNA entered cDNA synthesis, around 1.5 ug per 15 ul. Sequencing got over 10 million TCR beta CDR3 reads from each mother and roughly 2.7 million from each child.

The rearrangement joins TRBV3-1 to TRBJ1-4; D gene ambiguous. This sequence was found in a boy aged 5 to 17 in good health. The sequenced material came from blood. CDR3 in DNA: TGTGCCAGCAGCCACGGAAGGGAAAAACTGTTTTTT. It is translated as CASSHGREKLFF.